Sequencing of this T cell receptor beta chain was carried out in a study of control samples from healthy donors and cancer patients. Generated by immunoSEQ multiplex PCR, the TCRdb table keeps only in-frame clones and is missing some. The data contain about 120,000 clones, 85% to 90% of them singletons. V was clipped by 2 bases and J by 2 bases, with 11 bases between them. Germline assignment: CDR1 SGHNT and CDR2 YYREEE (reference sequence). The CDR3 covers 14 residues. The sequenced sample consisted of PBMCs. The V and J genes are TRBV5-4 and TRBJ2-7; D might be TRBD1 (6 bases). This TCR came from a woman between 50 and 59 years old with colorectal cancer. CDR3 coding DNA: TGTGCCAGCAGCTTTGACAGGCCCCCCTACGAGCAGTACTTC. Protein product: CASSFDRPPYEQYF.